Each of the 4 T cell receptor beta chains below was sequenced from the same sample in a study of blood T cell repertoires in COVID-19. Here immunoSEQ multiplex PCR was the method, and the copy in TCRdb shows in-frame clones only, minus some. This sample has 98,000 or so clones, with around 84% found just once. Sequencing was done on a sample of peripheral blood. Every receptor here comes from a man aged 60-69 years with acute or convalescent COVID-19.

The rearrangement links TRBV3-1 (or the pseudogene TRBV3-2) to TRBJ2-2; 9 bases align to TRBD2. There are 16 residues in the CDR3. V shed 1 base and J 2 bases; nucleotides not matched to a gene: 2. Germline V gene lookup returns CDR1 LGHDT and CDR2 YNNKEL (reference sequence). This chain's CDR3 is CASSQGLADNTGELFF. CDR3 DNA sequence: TGTGCCAGCAGCCAAGGACTAGCGGACAACACCGGGGAGCTGTTTTTT.

The V call is TRBV2, the J call TRBJ2-3; 8 bases fit TRBD2. After removal of 5 bases from V and 2 bases from J, the junction contained 9 bases not matched to a gene. Germline V lookup: CDR1 SNHLY, CDR2 FYNNEI. CDR3 length equals 16 residues. The CDR3 bases are TGTGCCAGCAGTAAGACTAGCGTATCCTACACAGATACGCAGTATTTT. Amino acid sequence: CASSKTSVSYTDTQYF.

The chain uses TRBV5-1 and TRBJ2-1; 7 bases are a match to TRBD1. Germline-derived CDR1 and CDR2 are SGHRS and YFSETQ. Trimming took 3 bases from V and 5 from J; bases not matched to a gene: 8. The CDR3 is 15 amino acids. The CDR3 DNA follows: TGCGCCAGCAGCTACGACAGGGTCTTCAACAATGAGCAGTTCTTC. Amino acids: CASSYDRVFNNEQFF.

The chain employs TRBV29-1 and TRBJ2-6; tentatively, D is TRBD1 (6 bases). This CDR3 is 13 amino acids long. Germline assignment: CDR1 SQVTM and CDR2 ANQGSEA. The V end lost 6 bases, the J end lost 4 bases, and 10 bases lay between the germline ends. The CDR3 sequence: CSVYRAGANVLTF. The CDR3 DNA reads as TGCAGCGTCTACAGGGCCGGGGCCAACGTCCTGACTTTC.